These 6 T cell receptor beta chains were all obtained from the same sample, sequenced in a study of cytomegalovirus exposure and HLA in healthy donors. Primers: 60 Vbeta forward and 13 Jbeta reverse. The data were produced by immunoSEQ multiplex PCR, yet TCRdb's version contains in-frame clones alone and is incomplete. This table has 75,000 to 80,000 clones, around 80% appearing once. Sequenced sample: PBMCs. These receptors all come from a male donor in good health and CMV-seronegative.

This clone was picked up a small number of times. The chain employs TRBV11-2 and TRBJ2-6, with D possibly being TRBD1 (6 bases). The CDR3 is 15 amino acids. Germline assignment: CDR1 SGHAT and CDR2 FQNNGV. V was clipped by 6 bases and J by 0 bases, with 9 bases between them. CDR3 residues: CASRRGYSGANVLTF. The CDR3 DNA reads TGTGCCAGCAGAAGGGGGTACTCTGGGGCCAACGTCCTGACTTTC. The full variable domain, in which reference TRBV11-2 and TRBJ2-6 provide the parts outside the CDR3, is EAGVAQSPRYKIIEKRQSVAFWCNPISGHATLYWYQQILGQGPKLLIQFQNNGVVDDSQLPKDRFSAERLKGVDSTLKIQPAKLEDSAVYLCASRRGYSGANVLTFGAGSRLTVL.

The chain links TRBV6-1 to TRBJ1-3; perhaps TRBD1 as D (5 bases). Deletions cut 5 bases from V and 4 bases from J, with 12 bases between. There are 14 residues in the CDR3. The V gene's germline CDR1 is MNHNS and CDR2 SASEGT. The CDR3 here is CASSPTDSGNTIYF. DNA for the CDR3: TGTGCCAGCAGTCCTACCGACAGCGGAAACACCATATATTTT.

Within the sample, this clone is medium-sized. DNA for the CDR3: TGTGCCAGCAGCCAGGACAGAATTTTGAACACTGAAGCTTTCTTT. Protein sequence: CASSQDRILNTEAFF. V is TRBV5-6 and J is TRBJ1-1; a weak D match, TRBD1 (6 bases). The V gene lost 4 bases and the J gene lost 0 bases, with 13 bases spanning the gap. Germline lookup yields CDR1 SGHDT and CDR2 YYEEEE. The CDR3 is 15 amino acids. The whole variable domain, filled in from reference TRBV5-6 and TRBJ1-1, reads DAGVTQSPTHLIKTRGQQVTLRCSPKSGHDTVSWYQQALGQGPQFIFQYYEEEERQRGNFPDRFSGHQFPNYSSELNVNALLLGDSALYLCASSQDRILNTEAFFGQGTRLTVV.

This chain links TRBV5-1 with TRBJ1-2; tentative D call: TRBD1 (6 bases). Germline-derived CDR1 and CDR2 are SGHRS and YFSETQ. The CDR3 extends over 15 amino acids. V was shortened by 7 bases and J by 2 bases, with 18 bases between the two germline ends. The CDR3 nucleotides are TGCGCCAGCCACGATGGGACACCAGACAACTATGGCTACACCTTC. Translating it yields CASHDGTPDNYGYTF.

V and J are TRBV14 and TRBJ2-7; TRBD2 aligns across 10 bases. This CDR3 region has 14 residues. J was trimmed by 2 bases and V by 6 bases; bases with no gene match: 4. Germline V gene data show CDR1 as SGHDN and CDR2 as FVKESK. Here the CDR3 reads CASSRTSGPYEQYF. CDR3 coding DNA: TGTGCCAGCAGTCGGACTAGCGGTCCCTACGAGCAGTACTTC.

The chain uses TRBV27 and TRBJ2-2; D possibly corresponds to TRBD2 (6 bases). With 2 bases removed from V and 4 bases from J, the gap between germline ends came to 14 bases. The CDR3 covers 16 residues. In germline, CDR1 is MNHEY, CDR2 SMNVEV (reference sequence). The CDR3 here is CASSLKAGWATGELFF. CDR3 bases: TGTGCCAGCAGTTTAAAAGCGGGTTGGGCCACCGGGGAGCTGTTTTTT.